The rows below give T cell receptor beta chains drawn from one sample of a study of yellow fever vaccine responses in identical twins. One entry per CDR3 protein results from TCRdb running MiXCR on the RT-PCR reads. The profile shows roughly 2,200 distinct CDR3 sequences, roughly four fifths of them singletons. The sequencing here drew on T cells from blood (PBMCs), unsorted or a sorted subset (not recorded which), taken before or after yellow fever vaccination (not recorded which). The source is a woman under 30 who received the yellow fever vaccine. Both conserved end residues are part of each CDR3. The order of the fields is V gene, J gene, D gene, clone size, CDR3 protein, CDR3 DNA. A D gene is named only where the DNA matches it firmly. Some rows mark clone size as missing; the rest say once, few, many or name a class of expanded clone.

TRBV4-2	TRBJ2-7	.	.	CASSQAGDEQYF	TGTGCCAGCAGCCAAGCAGGGGACGAGCAGTACTTC
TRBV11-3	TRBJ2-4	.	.	CASSLAVHMAKNIQYF	TGTGCCAGCAGCTTAGCCGTCCACATGGCCAAAAACATTCAGTACTTC
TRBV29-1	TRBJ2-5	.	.	CSVEDNTPGVYF	TGCAGCGTTGAAGATAACACCCCAGGGGTGTACTTC
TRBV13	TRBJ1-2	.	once	CASSPIQSGYTF	TGTGCCAGCAGCCCCATACAGAGTGGCTACACCTTC
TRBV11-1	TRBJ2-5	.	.	CASSLVDSQETQYF	TGTGCCAGCAGCTTAGTCGACAGCCAAGAGACCCAGTACTTC
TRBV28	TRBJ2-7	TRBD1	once	CASNWDRGPMGEQYF	TGTGCCAGCAATTGGGACAGGGGACCCATGGGCGAGCAGTACTTC
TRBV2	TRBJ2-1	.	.	CASSEDEGTYNEQFF	TGTGCCAGCAGTGAAGATGAGGGAACCTACAATGAGCAGTTCTTC
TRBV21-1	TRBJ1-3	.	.	CASSKAVRGRGNTIYF	TGTGCCAGCAGCAAAGCCGTGCGGGGGCGAGGAAACACCATATATTTT
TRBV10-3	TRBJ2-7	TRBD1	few	CAISELVTGDEQYF	TGTGCCATCAGCGAACTAGTAACAGGGGACGAGCAGTACTTC
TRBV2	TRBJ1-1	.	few	CASKGGGMNTEAFF	TGTGCCAGCAAGGGCGGCGGGATGAACACTGAAGCTTTCTTT
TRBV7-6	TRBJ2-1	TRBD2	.	CASSLEAGGLGFEQFF	TGTGCCAGCAGCTTAGAAGCGGGGGGGTTGGGGTTTGAGCAGTTCTTC
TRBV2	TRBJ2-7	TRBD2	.	CASRGLVSYEQYF	TGTGCCAGCCGAGGACTAGTTAGCTACGAGCAGTACTTC
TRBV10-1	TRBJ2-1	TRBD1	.	CASSGRTGYNEQFF	TGCGCCAGCAGTGGTCGGACAGGGTACAATGAGCAGTTCTTC
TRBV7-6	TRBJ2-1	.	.	CASSLALPSYNEQFF	TGTGCCAGCAGCTTAGCGCTGCCATCCTACAATGAGCAGTTCTTC
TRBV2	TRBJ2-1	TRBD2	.	CASSEVAGGYYNEQFF	TGTGCCAGCAGTGAAGTGGCGGGAGGGTACTACAATGAGCAGTTCTTC
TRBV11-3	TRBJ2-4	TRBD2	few	CASSLGTSGSFDIQYF	TGTGCCAGCAGCCTCGGGACTAGCGGGAGTTTCGACATTCAGTACTTC
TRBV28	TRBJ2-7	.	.	CASSLGNPYEQYF	TGTGCCAGCAGTTTAGGCAACCCCTACGAGCAGTACTTC
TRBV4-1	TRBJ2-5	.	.	CASSRGETQYF	TGCGCCAGCAGTCGAGGGGAGACCCAGTACTTC
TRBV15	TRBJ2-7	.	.	CATAMGRGPYEQYF	TGTGCCACCGCGATGGGGAGAGGTCCCTACGAGCAGTACTTC
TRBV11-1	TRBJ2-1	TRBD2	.	CASSPSGGRYNEQFF	TGTGCCAGCAGCCCTAGCGGGGGCCGATACAATGAGCAGTTCTTC
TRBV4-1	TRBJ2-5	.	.	CASSQEARQETQYF	TGCGCCAGCAGCCAAGAGGCCCGCCAAGAGACCCAGTACTTC
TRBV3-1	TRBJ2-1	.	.	CASSQEGRGNEQFF	TGTGCCAGCAGCCAAGAGGGCCGAGGCAATGAGCAGTTCTTC
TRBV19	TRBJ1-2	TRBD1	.	CASSLTGDYGYTF	TGTGCCAGTAGCCTGACAGGGGACTATGGCTACACCTTC
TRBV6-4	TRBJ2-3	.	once	CASSDSQGADTQYF	TGTGCCAGCAGTGACTCTCAGGGCGCAGATACGCAGTATTTT
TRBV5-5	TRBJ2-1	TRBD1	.	CASSLVDRGPNEQFF	TGTGCCAGCAGCTTGGTGGACAGGGGTCCCAATGAGCAGTTCTTC
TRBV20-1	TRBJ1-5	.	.	CSARSYMGDQPQHF	TGCAGTGCTAGGAGTTATATGGGGGATCAGCCCCAGCATTTT
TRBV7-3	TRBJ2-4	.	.	CASSQGGAKNIQYF	TGTGCCAGCAGCCAGGGGGGCGCCAAAAACATTCAGTACTTC
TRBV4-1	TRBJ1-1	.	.	CASSQVGGGTEAFF	TGCGCCAGCAGCCAAGTAGGGGGGGGAACTGAAGCTTTCTTT
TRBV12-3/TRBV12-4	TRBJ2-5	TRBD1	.	CASSPGQRQETQYF	TGTGCCAGCAGTCCGGGACAGAGACAAGAGACCCAGTACTTC
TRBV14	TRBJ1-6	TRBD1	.	CASSPDRVGGSPLHF	TGTGCCAGCAGCCCAGACAGGGTAGGAGGTTCACCCCTCCACTTT
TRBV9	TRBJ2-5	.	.	CASSVDINQETQYF	TGTGCCAGCAGCGTAGATATCAACCAAGAGACCCAGTACTTC
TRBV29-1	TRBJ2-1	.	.	CSLGEAGEQFF	TGCAGCTTAGGGGAGGCTGGTGAGCAGTTCTTC
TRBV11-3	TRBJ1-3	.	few	CASSPRSRTPGNTIYF	TGTGCCAGCAGCCCCAGGTCTCGCACTCCCGGAAACACCATATATTTT
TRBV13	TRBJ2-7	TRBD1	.	CASSSLPGQGPYEQYF	TGTGCCAGCAGCTCACTACCGGGACAGGGGCCCTACGAGCAGTACTTC
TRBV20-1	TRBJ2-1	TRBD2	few	CSARDLTSDYNEQFF	TGCAGTGCTAGAGATTTGACTAGCGATTACAATGAGCAGTTCTTC
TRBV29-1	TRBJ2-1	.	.	CSVERAYNEQFF	TGCAGCGTTGAAAGGGCATACAATGAGCAGTTCTTC
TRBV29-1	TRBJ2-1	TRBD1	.	CSVGTEYNEQFF	TGCAGCGTGGGGACAGAGTACAATGAGCAGTTCTTC
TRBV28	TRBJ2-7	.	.	CASRDPLNEQYF	TGTGCCAGCAGAGACCCACTAAACGAGCAGTACTTC
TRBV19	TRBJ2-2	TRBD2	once	CASIGTSGDTGELFF	TGTGCCAGTATCGGGACTAGCGGGGACACCGGGGAGCTGTTTTTT
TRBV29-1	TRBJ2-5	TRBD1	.	CSVDGLQETGWETQYF	TGCAGCGTTGATGGTCTTCAAGAGACAGGGTGGGAGACCCAGTACTTC
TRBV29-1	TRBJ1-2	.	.	CSTGDGDYGYTF	TGCAGCACCGGCGACGGGGACTATGGCTACACCTTC
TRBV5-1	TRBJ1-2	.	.	CASTFSEGWDYTF	TGCGCCAGCACTTTTTCGGAGGGATGGGACTACACCTTC
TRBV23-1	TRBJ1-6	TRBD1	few	CASSLAGTGVPSYYNSPLHF	TGCGCCAGCAGTCTCGCCGGGACAGGGGTTCCCTCCTACTATAATTCACCCCTCCACTTT
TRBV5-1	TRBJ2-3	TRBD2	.	CASSLGLAGARDTQYF	TGCGCCAGCAGCTTGGGGCTAGCGGGAGCTAGAGATACGCAGTATTTT
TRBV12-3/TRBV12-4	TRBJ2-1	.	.	CASSPSGRIIDEQFF	TGTGCCAGCAGTCCCTCGGGGAGAATAATCGATGAGCAGTTCTTC
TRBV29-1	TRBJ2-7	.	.	CSVAGGTGDPYEQYF	TGCAGCGTTGCCGGAGGTACAGGTGACCCCTACGAGCAGTACTTC
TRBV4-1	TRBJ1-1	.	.	CASSQLVNTEAFF	TGCGCCAGCAGCCAGCTCGTGAACACTGAAGCTTTCTTT
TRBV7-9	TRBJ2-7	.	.	CASRGVAAYEQYF	TGTGCCAGCAGAGGTGTAGCAGCCTACGAGCAGTACTTC
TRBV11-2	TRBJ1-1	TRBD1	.	CASSSTGVVNTEAFF	TGTGCCAGCAGCTCTACAGGGGTTGTGAACACTGAAGCTTTCTTT